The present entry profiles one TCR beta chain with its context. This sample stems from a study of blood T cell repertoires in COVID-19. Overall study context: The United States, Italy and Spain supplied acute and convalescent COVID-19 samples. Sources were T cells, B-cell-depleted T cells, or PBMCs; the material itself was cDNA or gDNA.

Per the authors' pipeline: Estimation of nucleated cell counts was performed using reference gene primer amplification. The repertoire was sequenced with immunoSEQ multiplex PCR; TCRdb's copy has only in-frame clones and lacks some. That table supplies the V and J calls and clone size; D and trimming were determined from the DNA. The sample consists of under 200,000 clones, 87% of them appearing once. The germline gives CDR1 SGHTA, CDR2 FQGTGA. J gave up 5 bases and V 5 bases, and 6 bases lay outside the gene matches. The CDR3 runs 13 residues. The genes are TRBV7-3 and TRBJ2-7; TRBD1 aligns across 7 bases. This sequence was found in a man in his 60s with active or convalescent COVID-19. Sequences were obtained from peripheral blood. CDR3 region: CASSKRQGHEQYF. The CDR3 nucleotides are TGTGCCAGCAGCAAACGACAGGGCCACGAGCAGTACTTC.